Listed here is a single TCR beta chain. This CDR3 is 14 amino acids long. Germline V gene lookup returns CDR1 DFQATT and CDR2 SNEGSKA (reference sequence). V lost 3 bases to trimming and J lost 4 bases; unmatched junction nucleotides: 5. This specimen comes from a study of T-cell memory formation after mild COVID-19. MiXCR, run by TCRdb on the 5' RACE reads, gives a single entry per CDR3 protein. The sample contains 300,000 to 400,000 distinct CDR3 sequences, 25% to 30% of which appear only once. What was sequenced was PBMCs or a T cell subset sorted from them (not recorded which). This chain links TRBV20-1 with TRBJ1-2, with TRBD1 identical over 10 bases. This TCR came from an adult woman who had mild COVID-19 (a few samples of this study predate the infection). Cell type and time point are not known. In DNA form, the CDR3 reads TGCAGTGCTAGCGGGACAGGGGTTGGCTATGGCTACACCTTC. Protein product: CSASGTGVGYGYTF.